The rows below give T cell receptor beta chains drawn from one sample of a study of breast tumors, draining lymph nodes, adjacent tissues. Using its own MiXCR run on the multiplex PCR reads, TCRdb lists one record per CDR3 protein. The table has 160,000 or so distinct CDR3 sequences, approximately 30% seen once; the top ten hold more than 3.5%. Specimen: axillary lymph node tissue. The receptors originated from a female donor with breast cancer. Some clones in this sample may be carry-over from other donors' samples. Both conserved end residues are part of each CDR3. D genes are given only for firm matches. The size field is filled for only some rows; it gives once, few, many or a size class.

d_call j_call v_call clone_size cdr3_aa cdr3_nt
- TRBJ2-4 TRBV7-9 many CASSTGGGKNIQYF TGTGCCAGCAGCACAGGGGGGGGCAAAAACATTCAGTACTTC
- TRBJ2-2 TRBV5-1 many CASSSAGGRSGELFF TGCGCCAGCAGCTCCGCTGGGGGAAGGAGCGGGGAGCTGTTTTTT
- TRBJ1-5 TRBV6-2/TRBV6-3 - CASTRGFGQPQHF TGTGCCAGCACACGGGGGTTCGGTCAGCCCCAGCATTTT
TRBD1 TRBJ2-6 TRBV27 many CAARGTGANVLTF TGTGCCGCCAGGGGGACTGGGGCCAACGTCCTGACTTTC
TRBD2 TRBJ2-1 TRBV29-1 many CSAGTIGNEQFF TGCAGCGCCGGGACTATCGGAAATGAGCAGTTCTTC
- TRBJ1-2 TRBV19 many CASSPKRTAGYGYTF TGTGCCAGTAGTCCCAAGCGCACAGCCGGCTATGGCTACACCTTC
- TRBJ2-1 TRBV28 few CASSYPSYSDEQFF TGTGCCAGCAGTTACCCCTCCTATTCTGATGAGCAGTTCTTC
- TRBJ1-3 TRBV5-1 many CASSLGPPTGNTIYF TGCGCCAGCAGCTTGGGGCCCCCCACTGGAAACACCATATATTTT
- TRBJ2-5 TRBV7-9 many CASSYGRETQYF TGTGCCAGCAGCTACGGCCGGGAGACCCAGTACTTC
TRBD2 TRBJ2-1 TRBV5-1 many CASSSGLAGGIYEQFF TGCGCCAGCAGCTCGGGACTAGCGGGGGGTATTTATGAGCAGTTCTTC
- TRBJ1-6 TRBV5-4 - CASSLGPGAGSPLHF TGTGCCAGCAGCTTGGGGCCGGGGGCGGGTTCACCCCTCCACTTT
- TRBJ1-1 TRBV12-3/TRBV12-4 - CASSPGTENTEAFF TGTGCCAGCAGCCCCGGGACGGAGAACACTGAAGCTTTCTTT
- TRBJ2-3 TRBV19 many CASWGTDTQYF TGTGCCAGTTGGGGTACAGATACGCAGTATTTT
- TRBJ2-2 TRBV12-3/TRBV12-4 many CASSLQGMNTGELFF TGTGCCAGCAGTTTACAGGGGATGAACACCGGGGAGCTGTTTTTT
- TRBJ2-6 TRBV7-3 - CASLTGANVLTF TGTGCCAGCTTAACAGGGGCCAACGTCCTGACTTTC
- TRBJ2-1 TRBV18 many CASSPGLKVNEQFF TGTGCCAGCTCACCGGGGCTTAAGGTCAATGAGCAGTTCTTC
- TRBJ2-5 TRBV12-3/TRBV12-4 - CASRTGGSETQYF TGTGCCAGCCGGACCGGGGGCTCGGAGACCCAGTACTTC
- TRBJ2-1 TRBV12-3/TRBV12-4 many CASSHRRDNEQFF TGTGCCAGCAGCCATCGCAGGGACAATGAGCAGTTCTTC
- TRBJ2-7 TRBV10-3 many CAISEFSGAYEQYF TGTGCCATCAGTGAGTTTAGCGGAGCCTACGAGCAGTACTTC
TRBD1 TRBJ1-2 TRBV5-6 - CASSSAGGASWGYTF TGTGCCAGCAGCTCTGCAGGGGGCGCATCATGGGGCTACACCTTC
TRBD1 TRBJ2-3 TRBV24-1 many CATSELGQGPSTDTQYF TGTGCCACCAGTGAACTCGGACAGGGGCCTAGCACAGATACGCAGTATTTT
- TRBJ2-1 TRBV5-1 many CASSWTVHNEQFF TGCGCCAGCAGCTGGACTGTTCACAATGAGCAGTTCTTC
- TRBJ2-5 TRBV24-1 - CATSEVDGRPQYF TGTGCCACCAGTGAAGTGGACGGCAGGCCCCAGTACTTC
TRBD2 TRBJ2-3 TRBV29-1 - CSQGGGTRRFTQYF TGCAGCCAAGGGGGGGGGACTAGAAGGTTTACGCAGTATTTT
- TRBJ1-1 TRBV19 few CASMREGGGTEAFF TGTGCCAGTATGAGGGAGGGAGGGGGGACTGAAGCTTTCTTT
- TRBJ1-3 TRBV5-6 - CASSLSLGGDDGNTIYF TGTGCCAGCAGCTTGTCCCTTGGGGGGGATGATGGAAACACCATATATTTT